These T cell receptor beta chains were read from a single sample in a study of T cell responses to AZD1222 COVID-19 vaccine. The repertoire was sequenced with immunoSEQ multiplex PCR; TCRdb's copy has only in-frame clones and lacks some. The data contain around 180,000 clones, roughly 88% of them singletons. This sample comprised peripheral blood, obtained on day 0 of AZD1222 vaccination. These receptors came from an adult in good health. Each CDR3 is given with its conserved first and last residue. Each record gives: D gene, clone size, V gene, J gene, CDR3 DNA, CDR3 protein. The D gene is left open where the match is weak. Size is stated for part of the rows, as once, few or many counts, or as a class when the clone is expanded.

TRBD2	few	TRBV6-4	TRBJ2-3	TGTGCCAGCAGTGACTCTAGCGGGGGGGATACGCAGTATTTT	CASSDSSGGDTQYF
TRBD2	.	TRBV24-1	TRBJ2-7	TGTGCCACCAGTGAGTCCGGACTAGCGGGAGTGAACGAGCAGTACTTC	CATSESGLAGVNEQYF
TRBD1	many	TRBV20-1	TRBJ1-1	TGCAGTGCTAGTACAGGGGACACTGAAGCTTTCTTT	CSASTGDTEAFF
TRBD1	.	TRBV10-1	TRBJ2-1	TGCGCCAGCGGACAGGGGAATGAGCAGTTCTTC	CASGQGNEQFF
.	.	TRBV6-5	TRBJ1-3	TGTGCCAGCAGTTACCGGGTCGGGGGGTCCGGGTACACCATATATTTT	CASSYRVGGSGYTIYF
.	.	TRBV7-3	TRBJ2-2	TGTGCCAGCAGCCAAATCCCACAGGGACGGGACACCGGGGAGCTGTTTTTT	CASSQIPQGRDTGELFF
.	.	TRBV5-1	TRBJ2-1	TGCGCCACCTCGAGGGTAGGGGGGAACAATGAGCAGTTCTTC	CATSRVGGNNEQFF
.	.	TRBV27	TRBJ2-7	TGTGCCAGCAGTCCGCGACAGGATTTTTACGAGCAGTACTTC	CASSPRQDFYEQYF
.	.	TRBV9	TRBJ2-2	TGTGCCAGCAGCGTAGTGACCGGGGAGCTGTTTTTT	CASSVVTGELFF
.	.	TRBV19	TRBJ1-5	TGTGCCAGTAGTATCCGAACAGGATATAGCAATCAGCCCCAGCATTTT	CASSIRTGYSNQPQHF
.	.	TRBV29-1	TRBJ1-1	TGCAGCGTTGTAGGAGGGGAGGCTGAAGCTTTCTTT	CSVVGGEAEAFF
.	.	TRBV7-2	TRBJ1-2	TGTGCCAGCAGCTTAGATATCTCAGGGGCCAGGGGCTACACCTTC	CASSLDISGARGYTF
TRBD1	.	TRBV27	TRBJ1-1	TGTGCCAGCAGTTTATATGCAGGGGGCGGGGATCTTAGGGGGACTGAAGCTTTCTTT	CASSLYAGGGDLRGTEAFF
.	.	TRBV11-2	TRBJ1-3	TGTGCCAGCAGCTTAGTCGGGGGACGCTCTGGAAACACCATATATTTT	CASSLVGGRSGNTIYF
.	.	TRBV9	TRBJ1-4	TGTGCCAGCAGCCCAGTTGGGGGACCTAATGAAAAACTGTTTTTT	CASSPVGGPNEKLFF
.	.	TRBV27	TRBJ2-2	TGTGCCAGCCGCAGGGTTGACGGGGAGCTGTTTTTT	CASRRVDGELFF
.	.	TRBV19	TRBJ1-1	TGTGCCAGTAGTATCCCAAGAGACGGGAACACTGAAGCTTTCTTT	CASSIPRDGNTEAFF
.	.	TRBV11-2	TRBJ2-6	TGTGCCAGCAGCTCCACGAGCCCTGGGGCCAACGTCCTGACTTTC	CASSSTSPGANVLTF
TRBD1	.	TRBV19	TRBJ1-4	TGTGCCAGTAGTATCTGGGTACAGGGGCGGAATGAAAAACTGTTTTTT	CASSIWVQGRNEKLFF
TRBD1	.	TRBV5-1	TRBJ2-3	TGCGCCAGCGGAAAGGACAGGGCTACAGATACGCAGTATTTT	CASGKDRATDTQYF
TRBD1	.	TRBV30	TRBJ1-1	TGTGCCTGGAAAAGGACAGGGGGGAACACTGAAGCTTTCTTT	CAWKRTGGNTEAFF
.	few	TRBV7-2	TRBJ1-2	TGTGCCAGCAGCTTAGATACCGGGAGGCCTGGCTACACCTTC	CASSLDTGRPGYTF
TRBD2	.	TRBV7-8	TRBJ2-7	TGTGCCAGCAGCGCAAGAAGGGGAGCGGGGAGCTCCTACGAGCAGTACTTC	CASSARRGAGSSYEQYF
.	.	TRBV11-2	TRBJ1-2	TGTGCCAGCAGCTTAGTTGGCGGAAACTATGGCTACACCTTC	CASSLVGGNYGYTF
.	.	TRBV7-9	TRBJ1-1	TGTGCCAGCAGCTTAGGGGACTTTCCTACGGGATCGAACACTGAAGCTTTCTTT	CASSLGDFPTGSNTEAFF
.	.	TRBV24-1	TRBJ2-5	TGTGCCACCAGTGCTCGTTCGGACAGATGGGAGACCCAGTACTTC	CATSARSDRWETQYF
.	.	TRBV5-1	TRBJ2-1	TGCGCCAGCAGCTTAAGTGGGACTTCCTACAATGAGCAGTTCTTC	CASSLSGTSYNEQFF
.	few	TRBV7-6	TRBJ1-1	TGTGCCAGCAGCTTAGTTGTGGCGATGGCGGAAACTGAAGCTTTCTTT	CASSLVVAMAETEAFF
TRBD2	.	TRBV9	TRBJ2-1	TGTGCCAGCAGCGGGAGAGCGGGCGGGGGGGCCCGCGAGCAGTTCTTC	CASSGRAGGGAREQFF
.	.	TRBV15	TRBJ2-1	TGTGCCACCAGCGGGGGGACGTCGCCGGGGGCCTACAATGAGCAGTTCTTC	CATSGGTSPGAYNEQFF
.	.	TRBV3-1/TRBV3-2	TRBJ2-7	TGTGCCAGCAGCCAAGCTGCCTACGAGCAGTACTTC	CASSQAAYEQYF
TRBD1	.	TRBV12-5	TRBJ1-3	TGTGCTAGTGCCCCCGGGACAGACGGAAACACCATATATTTT	CASAPGTDGNTIYF
.	.	TRBV4-1	TRBJ1-2	TGCGCCAGCAGCACGGGGGATGCCGATCCCAAGGGGGGCTACACCTTC	CASSTGDADPKGGYTF
.	.	TRBV27	TRBJ2-3	TGTGCCAGCGGATATAGTCCCGATACGCAGTATTTT	CASGYSPDTQYF
TRBD1	.	TRBV28	TRBJ1-5	TGTGCCAGCAGTTTATTAGGGGACAGGGGTATAGGCAATCAGCCCCAGCATTTT	CASSLLGDRGIGNQPQHF
TRBD2	few	TRBV6-5	TRBJ2-7	TGTGCCACCCAGACTAGCGGGAGCTACGAGCAGTACTTC	CATQTSGSYEQYF
.	.	TRBV5-1	TRBJ1-1	TGCGCCAGCAGCTTGGGGGGCAGCAGGGCGAAAACTGAAGCTTTCTTT	CASSLGGSRAKTEAFF
.	.	TRBV7-2	TRBJ2-3	TGTGCCAGCAGCTCAATTCGGGGCTCAGATACGCAGTATTTT	CASSSIRGSDTQYF
.	.	TRBV7-8	TRBJ2-7	TGTGCCAGCAGCTTAGAGGAGCCGAGCTCCTACGAGCAGTACTTC	CASSLEEPSSYEQYF
.	.	TRBV9	TRBJ2-1	TGTGCCAGCACCCCCCGGAGGGGGGGGGCCGGGAATGAGCAGTTCTTC	CASTPRRGGAGNEQFF
.	.	TRBV16	TRBJ1-2	TGTGCCAGCAGCCAGAGAGGCTACACCTTC	CASSQRGYTF
.	.	TRBV12-3/TRBV12-4	TRBJ1-5	TGTGCCAGCAGTTTAATAGGCGGTCAGCCCCAGCATTTT	CASSLIGGQPQHF
.	.	TRBV5-4	TRBJ2-7	TGTGCCAGCAGCTTCCCGGGCCGAGCCTACGAGCAGTACTTC	CASSFPGRAYEQYF
TRBD1	.	TRBV9	TRBJ1-1	TGTGCCAGCAGCGCCTTGGGACAGCTGAACACTGAAGCTTTCTTT	CASSALGQLNTEAFF
.	.	TRBV9	TRBJ2-2	TGTGCCAGCAGCCCTCGGGGGACGAACACCGGGGAGCTGTTTTTT	CASSPRGTNTGELFF
TRBD1	.	TRBV2	TRBJ1-1	TGTGCCAGTGTTACCGGGACAGCGAACACTGAAGCTTTCTTT	CASVTGTANTEAFF
.	.	TRBV28	TRBJ1-2	TGTGCCAGCACCCCGCGGCAGGTGAACTATGGCTACACCTTC	CASTPRQVNYGYTF
TRBD2	.	TRBV30	TRBJ2-1	TGTGCCTGGAGTGGAATCCGACTAGCGGGAGGGCCCGACAATGAGCAGTTCTTC	CAWSGIRLAGGPDNEQFF
TRBD2	once	TRBV28	TRBJ2-3	TGTGCCAGCAGTCCCCGGACTAGCGGCACAGATACGCAGTATTTT	CASSPRTSGTDTQYF